Included here is one TCR beta chain sequence, with context. Which antigen it targets is not known. Base qualities are not recorded, but no much larger clone differs from it by a single base. The sample comes from a study of cytomegalovirus exposure and HLA in healthy donors (dated by TCRdb to 2016 to 2017). In the study overall: An earlier analysis of 587 of the donors reported under 300 Gb of sequence data and around 110 million unique TCR beta sequences obtained from roughly 170 million T cells. The study used immunosequencing to profile the T cell repertoires of more than 650 subjects and linked those repertoires to cytomegalovirus serostatus. To study patterns of TCR occurrence, a later analysis re-analyzed previously published TCR beta repertoires from several hundred donors and added high-resolution HLA genotyping. In the later analysis, no new phenotypic data were used to find candidate immune exposures; instead, reliance was placed on TCR beta sequences and their occurrence across donors. Donor age, sex, ethnicity and CMV serostatus were collected together with the repertoire data. Of the approximately 370 genotyped donors, 75% to 85% were placed in the genetic ancestry cluster associated with self-reported Caucasian donors. The study was designed to test whether signatures of past pathogen exposure could be identified by cataloging public T cell receptors. Because of strong linkage in the cohort, roughly five DR-DQ haplotypes were treated as single units for association and clustering. The number of typed donors differed by locus: 629-630 for A, B, C, DRB1 and DQB1; roughly 510 for DQA1; around 580 for DPA1; and some 470 for DPB1. The study combined high-throughput TCR immunosequencing, statistical association of individual TCRs with disease status, and machine learning to predict cytomegalovirus infection status. A later genetic analysis used genome-wide SNP genotypes for 398 of the 666 donors, treating that subset as a discovery cohort. HLA typing covered class I and class II loci at four-digit resolution. Among almost 400 genotyped donors of the cohort, an average of about 240,000 unique TCR beta nucleotide sequences were sequenced per donor, roughly a sixth of them non-productive. All discovery cohort repertoires had been generated on a single sequencing platform. Besides the first cohort of around 700 subjects, a separate validation cohort made up of 120 or so different subjects was used. Roughly 300 gigabases of sequencing data and 70 million to 100 million unique TCR sequences made up an early release that covered about 640 HLA-typed donors. An earlier analysis of several hundred of the donors used high-throughput TCR beta sequencing to judge whether each TCR beta V gene segment behaved as functional or pseudogenic. Overall study outcomes, separate from this receptor: Several of the top co-occurrence clusters appeared to be linked to parvovirus B19, influenza, CMV and Epstein-Barr virus, according to a later analysis. Compared with equally common non-associated chains, HLA-associated TCR beta chains in a later analysis were more clonally expanded and had lower generation probabilities. Strong co-occurrence of HLA alleles, especially DR and DQ, made assigning TCR associations to individual alleles difficult. A further reported finding was that TCR beta sequences accurately predicted the HLA-A and HLA-B alleles for most subjects in the first cohort. A cluster of highly shared sequence variants was judged likely to represent a technical artifact of the sequencing pipeline. Because counts were too low, under 20 rarely observed V segments, including chromosome 9 orphons, were left out of the earlier analysis of a few hundred of the donors. Across donors, most TCR sequences were observed very rarely, whereas some public TCRs were present in many individuals. The only immune exposure information available for the cohort was CMV serostatus. In a later analysis, TCR association rates were found to vary across HLA loci, with the most associated TCRs seen for DRB1 alleles and the fewest for HLA-C alleles. Correlated functional status among segregating V segments might be attributable to linkage disequilibrium, but an unknown experimental factor could not be ruled out. Because the 87-base-pair reads could not distinguish some IMGT-functional V segments, including TRBV6-2 and TRBV6-3, those segments were excluded. A later analysis associated 15,000 or so TCR beta sequences with specific HLA alleles at a false discovery rate of 0.05. According to the authors, the approach could potentially be generalized to other disease states and immunological phenotypes. A later genetic analysis reported fewer N-insertions in productive TCRs among donors in an Asian-associated ancestry cluster than the roughly 700-donor mean. The cohort was sequenced for TCR beta chains only, and without alpha or paired-chain data the features that could be detected were limited. Sequencing depth was assumed to be roughly uniform across donors in the presence/absence analyses, though that assumption may not hold. An earlier analysis of around 500 of the donors showed that most TCR beta V segments appeared in productive rearrangements either about 87% or about 30% of the time, which broadly matched IMGT annotations. V-gene and J-gene trimming of TCR beta chains was associated with a missense DCLRE1C variant in a later genetic analysis, and the association was replicated in an independent cohort. The study gave a list of 150 to 200 TCR beta chains associated with cytomegalovirus. Because HLA typing was unavailable for some donors at each locus, only the typed subset was used in association tests. In vitro tests confirmed that a few of the cytomegalovirus-associated TCR beta chains recognize cytomegalovirus antigens. According to a later analysis, most CMV-associated TCR beta chains appeared to be HLA-restricted, and the HLA associations seemed to be driven largely by CMV exposure. Cytomegalovirus status was reported to be diagnosed by the classifier with high specificity and sensitivity in both the original and validation cohorts.

The library was built by means of the immunoSEQ multiplex PCR assay. For the multiplex PCR, a mixture combining 60 forward primers for TCR Vbeta segments and 13 reverse primers for TCR Jbeta segments was used. Amplification of the CDR3 region of rearranged TCR beta genes was performed with a multiplex PCR assay on genomic DNA. On the Illumina HiSeq System, the amplified TCR beta libraries were sequenced as 87-base-pair reads. As for the authors' bioinformatics: A later analysis counted about 76 million unique TCR beta chains across the 690 or so repertoires, and roughly 10 million of these chains were shared by at least two donors. To remove PCR and sequencing errors, raw reads were error-corrected and collapsed into unique sequences using a nearest-neighbor algorithm that merged closely related sequences. V, D and J gene segments were assigned by aligning CDR3 sequences to IMGT reference sequences. For a sequence to be retained, at least a six-nucleotide match to both a V gene segment and a J gene segment was required. Rearrangements were classified as productive when the CDR3 lacked stop codons and remained in frame with V and J, and all other rearrangements were classified as non-productive. CDR3 was defined by IMGT convention, running from the second conserved V-encoded cysteine to the conserved J-encoded phenylalanine. The earlier analysis of 550 to 650 of the donors excluded any sequence lacking an unambiguous match to a single V gene segment. An earlier analysis of several hundred of the donors called V segments functional above 56.7% productive rearrangements and segregating when the between-donor standard deviation exceeded 5%. A statistical classification framework was built to diagnose cytomegalovirus status from the catalog of TCR beta chain sequences. In a later analysis, TCR nucleotide sequences were compared against IMGT/GENE-DB human TR gene sequences so that V and J genes could be assigned. A later analysis assigned CDR3 sequences and most-parsimonious VDJ recombination scenarios with the TCRdist pipeline. In a later analysis, each TCR beta chain was defined by its CDR3 amino acid sequence together with its V-gene family, and reads without a unique V-gene family were excluded. To address suspected cross-contamination and a sequencing artifact, a later analysis removed approximately 590 highly shared, low-generation-probability nucleotide sequences. In a later analysis, a clonal expansion index for each public chain was calculated from normalized within-repertoire ranks of inferred template counts. A later analysis computed generation probabilities with a VDJ recombination model fitted to out-of-frame rearrangements, and checked the results against IGoR. A later analysis scored TCR-TCR, TCR-HLA and TCR-CMV co-occurrence with hypergeometric tests, applying a repertoire-size bias correction to TCR pairs. To estimate false discovery rates, a later analysis permuted the HLA or CMV assignments 20 times. In a later analysis, co-occurring TCRs were grouped using DBSCAN, and TCRdist sequence similarity was added for clustering within HLA-allele-positive subsets. Co-occurrence clustering excluded repertoires with fewer than 30,000 or more than 120,000 public chains, plus five with anomalous nucleotide sharing. Imported from immuneACCESS, the table was reduced by TCRdb to in-frame sequences with V and J called. These copies leave out some clones; in studies compared against another copy, an unresolved V gene accounts for under half, and the cause of the remainder is not known. The V and J calls and clone size were taken over from that table, and D and trimming were inferred from the DNA. The sample table lists around 200,000 clones, 75% to 85% of them with a count of one. The ten largest clonotypes hold less than 2.5% of the sample.

The cohort was made up of several hundred healthy bone marrow donors. At the time of sampling, all cohort members were nominally healthy, though unrecorded immune exposures were likely present. The donor was CMV seronegative and was included in the group of approximately 350 seronegative cohort members. Every donor gave a peripheral blood sample, and the peripheral blood mononuclear cells from that sample were used for TCR beta sequencing. The Qiagen DNeasy Blood Extraction Kit was used to extract genomic DNA from the blood cell samples. Relative to germline, V is missing 7 bases and J is missing 10 bases, with 14 bases of the junction outside any gene match. CDR3 length: 15 amino acids, cysteine to phenylalanine. The CDR3 DNA has 45 bases and is translated from base 1. CDR1 and CDR2 are read off the germline V gene as MNHEY and SVGAGI.

Sequencing was done on a sample of PBMCs. This receptor was taken from a woman in her forties or fifties in good health and CMV-seronegative. The rearrangement joined TRBV6-5 to TRBJ2-1, with 9 middle bases fitting TRBD2. The DNA sequence is as follows: TGTGCCAGCACGTTACGGGGGGGACTAGCATCCGAGCAGTTCTTC. This yields the protein CASTLRGGLASEQFF.